Below, 8 T cell receptor beta chains from the same sample are listed, as sequenced in a study of CD8 T cells in ankylosing spondylitis. One entry per CDR3 protein, called by TCRdb with MiXCR from the 5' RACE reads. Among fewer than 650,000 distinct CDR3 sequences, about 13% were seen once, and the ten largest hold under 7.5%. Study results and limitations: Seemingly distinctive of ankylosing spondylitis blood was a TCR beta motif formed by eight highly homologous variants.

The antigens for these receptors are not known. Sequencing used blood, either unsorted or a sorted T cell fraction (not recorded which). These TCRs come from a male donor with ankylosing spondylitis.

The chain carries TRBV18 and TRBJ1-2, with 7 nucleotides matching TRBD1. J was trimmed by 6 bases and V by 3 bases; bases with no gene match: 4. The CDR3 totals 13 residues. Germline values: CDR1 KGHSH, CDR2 LQKENI. In DNA, the CDR3 is TGTGCCAGCTCACCCCACCAGGGGGATGGCTACACCTTC. Translation gives CASSPHQGDGYTF. Full variable domain (remainder filled in from reference TRBV18 and TRBJ1-2): NAGVMQNPRHLVRRRGQEARLRCSPMKGHSHVYWYRQLPEEGLKFMVYLQKENIIDESGMPKERFSAEFPKEGPSILRIQQVVRGDSAAYFCASSPHQGDGYTFGSGTRLTVV.

This clonotype was detected many times. This sequence joins TRBV7-9 and TRBJ2-1, with 8 positions matching TRBD1. With 5 bases clipped from V and 6 bases from J, the junction kept 6 bases outside the gene matches. Germline values: CDR1 SEHNR, CDR2 FQNEAQ (reference sequence). The CDR3 runs 14 residues. DNA of the CDR3: TGTGCCAGCAGCATCGACAGGGGTATCAATGAGCAGTTCTTC. Protein product: CASSIDRGINEQFF. Based on the CDR3 plus reference TRBV7-9 and TRBJ2-1, the full variable domain is DTGVSQNPRHKITKRGQNVTFRCDPISEHNRLYWYRQTLGQGPEFLTYFQNEAQLEKSRLLSDRFSAERPKGSFSTLEIQRTEQGDSAMYLCASSIDRGINEQFFGPGTRLTVL.

The V gene is TRBV19, the J gene TRBJ2-1; 15 positions agree with TRBD2. Germline V lookup: CDR1 LNHDA, CDR2 SQIVND (reference sequence). The junction had 15 bases not matched to a gene; V was cut back by 6 bases and J by 9 bases. This CDR3 has 18 residues. CDR3 amino acids: CASSTPSGTSGRSGEQFF. The CDR3 bases are TGTGCCAGTAGCACACCTTCCGGGACTAGCGGGAGGTCGGGTGAGCAGTTCTTC.

The chain couples TRBV5-1 to TRBJ2-3; D gene ambiguous. The CDR3 sequence is 12 residues long. The germline V and J ends were trimmed by 3 bases and 4 bases, with 6 bases remaining between them. The germline CDR1 and CDR2 sequences are SGHRS and YFSETQ. The CDR3 sequence: CASSSESDTQYF. The CDR3 region has the DNA TGCGCCAGCAGCTCAGAATCAGATACGCAGTATTTT.

This clonotype showed up just a few times. This chain joins TRBV3-1 and TRBJ2-1; D gene unclear. The ends were cut back, 2 bases at V and 12 bases at J, with 8 bases in the middle. Germline CDR1 reads LGHDT; CDR2 reads YNNKEL (reference sequence). The CDR3 contains 11 residues. The CDR3 region has the DNA TGTGCCAGCAGCCAAATGGCAGGGCAGTTCTTC. This gives the protein CASSQMAGQFF.

The chain uses TRBV12-3 or TRBV12-4 and TRBJ2-2; D may be TRBD1 or TRBD2 (5 bases each). The CDR3 extends over 14 amino acids. V lost 6 bases and J 4 bases, leaving 12 bases between the germline ends. In DNA form, the CDR3 reads TGTGCCAGCAGACGCCTTGGGGGCACCGGGGAGCTGTTTTTT. Protein: CASRRLGGTGELFF.

This clonotype was recorded a few times. This chain links TRBV11-2 with TRBJ2-1, with D unresolved. This CDR3 has 13 residues. V lost 1 base to trimming and J lost 7 bases, with 8 bases between them. The germline gives CDR1 SGHAT, CDR2 FQNNGV. The CDR3 is CASSLATINEQFF. CDR3 in DNA: TGTGCCAGCAGCTTAGCGACCATTAATGAGCAGTTCTTC.

This clonotype was picked up many times. The chain joins TRBV5-1 to TRBJ2-1; D is unresolved. V lost 0 bases and J 4 bases, leaving 5 bases between the germline ends. CDR1 is SGHRS and CDR2 is YFSETQ in the germline V gene. CDR3 length: 13 residues. The CDR3: CASSLVLYNEQFF. CDR3 DNA sequence: TGCGCCAGCAGCTTGGTCCTATACAATGAGCAGTTCTTC.